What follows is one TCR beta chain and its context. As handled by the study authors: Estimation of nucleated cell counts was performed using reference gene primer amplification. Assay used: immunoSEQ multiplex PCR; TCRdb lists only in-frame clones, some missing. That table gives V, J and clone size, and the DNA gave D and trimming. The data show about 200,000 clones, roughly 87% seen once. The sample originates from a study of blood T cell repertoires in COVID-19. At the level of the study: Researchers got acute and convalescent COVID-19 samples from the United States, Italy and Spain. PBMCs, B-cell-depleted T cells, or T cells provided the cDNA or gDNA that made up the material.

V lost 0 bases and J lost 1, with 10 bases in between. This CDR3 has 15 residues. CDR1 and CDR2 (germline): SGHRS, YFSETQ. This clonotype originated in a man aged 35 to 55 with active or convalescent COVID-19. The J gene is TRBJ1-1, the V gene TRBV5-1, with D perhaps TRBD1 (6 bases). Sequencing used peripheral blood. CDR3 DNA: TGCGCCAGCAGCTTGGAAGGGGGTGCGAACACTGAAGCTTTCTTT. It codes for CASSLEGGANTEAFF. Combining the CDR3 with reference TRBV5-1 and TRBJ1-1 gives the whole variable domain KAGVTQTPRYLIKTRGQQVTLSCSPISGHRSVSWYQQTPGQGLQFLFEYFSETQRNKGNFPGRFSGRQFSNSRSEMNVSTLELGDSALYLCASSLEGGANTEAFFGQGTRLTVV.